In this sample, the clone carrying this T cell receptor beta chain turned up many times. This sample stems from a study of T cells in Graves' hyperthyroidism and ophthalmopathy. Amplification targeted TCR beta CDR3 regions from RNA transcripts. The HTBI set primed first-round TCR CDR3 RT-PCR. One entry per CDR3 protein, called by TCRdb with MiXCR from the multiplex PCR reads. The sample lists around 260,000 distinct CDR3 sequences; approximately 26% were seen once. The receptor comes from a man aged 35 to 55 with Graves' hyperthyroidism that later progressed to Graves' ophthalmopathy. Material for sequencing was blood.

The CDR3: CATTTGDYGNTIYF. The CDR3 region has the DNA TGTGCCACTACAACAGGGGACTATGGAAACACCATATATTTT. V and J are TRBV3-1 and TRBJ1-3; 7 nucleotides align to TRBD1. Looked up from germline, CDR1 is LGHDT and CDR2 is YNNKEL (reference sequence). The V segment lost 10 bases and the J segment 3 bases; nucleotides outside the gene matches: 9. The CDR3 totals 14 residues.